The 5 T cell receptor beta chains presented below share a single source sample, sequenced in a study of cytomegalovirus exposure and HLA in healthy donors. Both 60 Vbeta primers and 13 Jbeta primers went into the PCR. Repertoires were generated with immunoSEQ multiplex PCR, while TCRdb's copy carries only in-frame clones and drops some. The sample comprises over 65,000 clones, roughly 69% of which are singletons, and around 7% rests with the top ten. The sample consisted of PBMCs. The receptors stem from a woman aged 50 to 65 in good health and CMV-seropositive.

CDR3 residues: CASRRDSSYNEQFF. CDR3 nucleotides: TGTGCCAGCAGAAGGGACAGCTCCTACAATGAGCAGTTCTTC. The rearrangement joins TRBV6-1 to TRBJ2-1, with TRBD1 matching over 7 bases. J was trimmed by 0 bases and V by 6 bases; bases with no gene match: 2. CDR1 MNHNS and CDR2 SASEGT come from the germline V gene. The CDR3 length is 14 residues.

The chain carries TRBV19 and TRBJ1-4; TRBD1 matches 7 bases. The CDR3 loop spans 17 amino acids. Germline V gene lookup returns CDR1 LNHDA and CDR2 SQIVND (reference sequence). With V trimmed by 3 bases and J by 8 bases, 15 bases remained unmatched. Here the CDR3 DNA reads TGTGCCAGTAGTATCCTAGACACAGGGGTGGACGTGGAAAAACTGTTTTTT. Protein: CASSILDTGVDVEKLFF.

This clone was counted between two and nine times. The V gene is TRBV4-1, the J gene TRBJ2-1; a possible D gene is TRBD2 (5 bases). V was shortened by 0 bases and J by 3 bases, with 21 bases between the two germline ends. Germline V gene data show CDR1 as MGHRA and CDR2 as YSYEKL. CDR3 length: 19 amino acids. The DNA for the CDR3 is TGCGCCAGCAGCCAAGATGACCCCTCTACAGACTACCTCTACAATGAGCAGTTCTTC. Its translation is CASSQDDPSTDYLYNEQFF.

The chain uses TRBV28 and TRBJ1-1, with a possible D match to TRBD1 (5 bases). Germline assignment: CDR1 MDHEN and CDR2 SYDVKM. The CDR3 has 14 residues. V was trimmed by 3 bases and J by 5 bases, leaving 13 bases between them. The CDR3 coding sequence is TGTGCCAGCAGTTTTAGGCAGGGTCGAACTGAAGCTTTCTTT. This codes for CASSFRQGRTEAFF.

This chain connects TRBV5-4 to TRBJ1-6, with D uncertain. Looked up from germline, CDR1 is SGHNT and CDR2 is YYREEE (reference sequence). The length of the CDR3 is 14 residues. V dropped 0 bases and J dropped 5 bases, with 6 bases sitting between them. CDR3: CASSLDRNNSPLHF. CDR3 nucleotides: TGTGCCAGCAGCTTGGACAGAAATAATTCACCCCTCCACTTT. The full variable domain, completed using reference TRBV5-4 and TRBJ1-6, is ETGVTQSPTHLIKTRGQQVTLRCSSQSGHNTVSWYQQALGQGPQFIFQYYREEENGRGNFPPRFSGLQFPNYSSELNVNALELDDSALYLCASSLDRNNSPLHFGNGTRLTVT.